This T cell receptor beta chain was recovered during a study of neurological immune-mediated disorders. The study, taken as a whole, reports: There were no CDR3 amino acid sequences shared by expanded clones across subjects, a result suggesting private repertoires in all groups. Any association between clinical or MRI features and the multiple sclerosis repertoire cluster was absent. Phylogenetic grouping assigned the repertoires of 18 of 34 multiple sclerosis patients to a single cluster of related CDR3 sequences. This cluster may be a repertoire-level signature.

Synthesis of cDNA was accomplished via 5'RACE employing 10-nucleotide random UMIs. In TCRdb, the 5' RACE reads were re-called with MiXCR into one record per CDR3 protein. The data contain 45,000 to 60,000 distinct CDR3 sequences, 2% to 2.5% of them singletons. As concerns this clonotype: Its specificity is not known.

Germline CDR1 and CDR2: SGHRS and YFSETQ. The CDR3 sequence is 13 residues long. Trimming took off 4 bases at V and 4 bases at J, with 12 bases between the two ends. The rearrangement uses TRBV5-1 and TRBJ2-7; no firm D call. This TCR was sampled from a man aged 45 to 65 with multiple sclerosis. The sequenced sample consisted of PBMCs. The CDR3 sequence: CASSLGAPYEQYF. The CDR3 DNA follows: TGCGCCAGCAGCCTCGGAGCGCCTTACGAGCAGTACTTC.